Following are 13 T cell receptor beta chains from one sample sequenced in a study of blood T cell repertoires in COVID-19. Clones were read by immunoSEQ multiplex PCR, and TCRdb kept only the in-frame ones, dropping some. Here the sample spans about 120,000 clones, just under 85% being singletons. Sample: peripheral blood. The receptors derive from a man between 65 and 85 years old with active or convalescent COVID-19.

For the CDR3, the DNA is TGTGCCAGCACCGCGGGGAAATCGAACACCGGGGAGCTGTTTTTT. This translates into CASTAGKSNTGELFF. This chain uses TRBV7-9 with TRBJ2-2, with a tentative D call TRBD2 (6 bases). The V gene's germline CDR1 is SEHNR and CDR2 FQNEAQ (reference sequence). The CDR3 totals 15 residues. The V end was cut by 7 bases, the J end by 0 bases, with 12 bases between.

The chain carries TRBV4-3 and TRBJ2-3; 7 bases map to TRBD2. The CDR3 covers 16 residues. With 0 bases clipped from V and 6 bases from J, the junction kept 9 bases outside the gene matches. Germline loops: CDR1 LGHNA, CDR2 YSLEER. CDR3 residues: CASSQDRAGRRDTQYF. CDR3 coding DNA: TGCGCCAGCAGCCAAGATAGAGCGGGAAGGCGGGATACGCAGTATTTT.

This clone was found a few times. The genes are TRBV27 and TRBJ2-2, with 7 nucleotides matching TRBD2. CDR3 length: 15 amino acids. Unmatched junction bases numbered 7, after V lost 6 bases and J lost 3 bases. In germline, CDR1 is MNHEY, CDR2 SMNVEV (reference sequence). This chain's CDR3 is CASSPWGGHTGELFF. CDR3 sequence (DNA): TGTGCCAGCAGCCCATGGGGAGGGCACACCGGGGAGCTGTTTTTT.

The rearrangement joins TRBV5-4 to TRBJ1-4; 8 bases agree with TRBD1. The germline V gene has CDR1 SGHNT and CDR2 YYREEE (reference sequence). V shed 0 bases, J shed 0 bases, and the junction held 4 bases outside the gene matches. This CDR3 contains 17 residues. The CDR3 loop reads CASSLGGQGTTNEKLFF. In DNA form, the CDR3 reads TGTGCCAGCAGCTTGGGAGGACAGGGTACAACTAATGAAAAACTGTTTTTT.

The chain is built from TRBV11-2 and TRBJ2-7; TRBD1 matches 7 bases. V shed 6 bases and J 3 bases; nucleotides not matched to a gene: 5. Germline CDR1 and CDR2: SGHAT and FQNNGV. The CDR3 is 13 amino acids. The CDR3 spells CASRGGRDYEQYF. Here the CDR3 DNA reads TGTGCCAGCAGAGGGGGCAGGGACTACGAGCAGTACTTC.

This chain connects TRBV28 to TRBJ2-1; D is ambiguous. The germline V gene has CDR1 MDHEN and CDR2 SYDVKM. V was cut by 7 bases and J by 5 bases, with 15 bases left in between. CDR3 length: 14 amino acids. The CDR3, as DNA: TGTGCCAGCACTTCATTGGGCAGAAACAATGAGCAGTTCTTC. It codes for CASTSLGRNNEQFF.

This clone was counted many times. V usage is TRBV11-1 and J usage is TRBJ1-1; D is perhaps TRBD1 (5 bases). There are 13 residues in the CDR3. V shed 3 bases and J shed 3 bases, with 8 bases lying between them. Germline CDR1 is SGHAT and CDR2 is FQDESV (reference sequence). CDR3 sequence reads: CASSFGGYTEAFF. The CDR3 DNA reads TGTGCCAGCAGCTTCGGGGGGTACACTGAAGCTTTCTTT.

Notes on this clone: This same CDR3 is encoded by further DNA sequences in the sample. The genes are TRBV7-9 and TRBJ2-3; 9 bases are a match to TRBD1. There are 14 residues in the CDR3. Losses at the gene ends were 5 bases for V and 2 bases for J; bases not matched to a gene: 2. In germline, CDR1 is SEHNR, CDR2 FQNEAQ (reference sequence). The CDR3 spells CASSGTGSTDTQYF. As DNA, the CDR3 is TGTGCCAGCAGCGGGACAGGGTCCACAGATACGCAGTATTTT.

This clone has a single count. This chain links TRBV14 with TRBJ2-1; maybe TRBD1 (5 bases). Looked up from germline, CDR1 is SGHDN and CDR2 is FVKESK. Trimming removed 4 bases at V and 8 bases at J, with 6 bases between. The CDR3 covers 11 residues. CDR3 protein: CASSRRDEQFF. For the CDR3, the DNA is TGTGCCAGCAGCCGCAGGGATGAGCAGTTCTTC.

CDR3 DNA sequence: TGTGCCAGCAGCCAAGTAGAGGGCAGACAAAACACTGAAGCTTTCTTT. Amino acids: CASSQVEGRQNTEAFF. V and J are TRBV4-2 and TRBJ1-1, with D uncertain. Trimming left V 1 base short and J 2 bases short, with 14 bases between. The CDR3 has 16 amino acids. Per the germline V gene, CDR1 is LGHNA and CDR2 is YNFKEQ.

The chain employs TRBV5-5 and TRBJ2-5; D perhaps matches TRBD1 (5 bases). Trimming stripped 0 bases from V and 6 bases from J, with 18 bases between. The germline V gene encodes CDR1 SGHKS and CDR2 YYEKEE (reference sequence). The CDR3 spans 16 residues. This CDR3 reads CASSLDFARDGQTQYF. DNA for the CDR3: TGTGCCAGCAGCTTGGACTTCGCCAGGGATGGACAGACCCAGTACTTC.

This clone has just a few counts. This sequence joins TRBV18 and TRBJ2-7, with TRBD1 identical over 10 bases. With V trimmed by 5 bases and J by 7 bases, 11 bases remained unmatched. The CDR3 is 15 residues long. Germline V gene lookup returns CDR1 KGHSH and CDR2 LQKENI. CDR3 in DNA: TGTGCCAGCTCAGAAGGGACAGGGGAACTACGGGAGCAGTACTTC. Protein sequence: CASSEGTGELREQYF.

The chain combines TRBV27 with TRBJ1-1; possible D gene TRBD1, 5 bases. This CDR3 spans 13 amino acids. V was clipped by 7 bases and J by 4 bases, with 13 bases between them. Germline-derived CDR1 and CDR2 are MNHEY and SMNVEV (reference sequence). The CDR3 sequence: CASKLQETTEAFF. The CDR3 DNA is TGTGCCAGCAAATTACAGGAAACCACTGAAGCTTTCTTT.